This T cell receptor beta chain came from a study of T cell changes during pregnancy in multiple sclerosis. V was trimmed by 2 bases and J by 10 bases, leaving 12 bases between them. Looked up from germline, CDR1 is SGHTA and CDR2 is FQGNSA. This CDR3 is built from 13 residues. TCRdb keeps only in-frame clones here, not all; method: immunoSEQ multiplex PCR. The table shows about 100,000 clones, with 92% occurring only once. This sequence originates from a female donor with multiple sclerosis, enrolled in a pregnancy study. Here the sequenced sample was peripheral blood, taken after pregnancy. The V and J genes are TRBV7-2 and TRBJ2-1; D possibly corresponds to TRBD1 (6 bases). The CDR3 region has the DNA TGTGCCAGCAGCTTACCACATGGGGGCGAGCAGTTCTTC. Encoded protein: CASSLPHGGEQFF.